The rows below give T cell receptor beta chains drawn from one sample of a study of blood T cell repertoires in COVID-19. Profiled with immunoSEQ multiplex PCR; TCRdb holds only in-frame clones, not every one. The sample records 200,000 to 250,000 clones, 90% to 95% being singletons. Sequencing input: peripheral blood. The source of these receptors is a man in his 60s with COVID-19, enrolled during active disease. The CDR3 runs from the conserved cysteine through the conserved F or W. A D gene is named only where the DNA matches it firmly. Only part of the rows carry a size: once, few, many, or a class if the clone is expanded.

V	D	length	J	size	DNA	CDR3
TRBV6-5	NA	13	TRBJ1-2	NA	TGTGCCAGCAGGGTGGAACTAGGAGATGGCTACACCTTC	CASRVELGDGYTF
TRBV3-1/TRBV3-2	NA	15	TRBJ2-7	once	TGTGCCAGCAGCCAAGACCGGGAGAGCTCCTACGAGCAGTACTTC	CASSQDRESSYEQYF
TRBV27	NA	13	TRBJ1-1	few	TGTGCCAGCAATACAGGGCTTGGCACTGAAGCTTTCTTT	CASNTGLGTEAFF
TRBV29-1	TRBD1	13	TRBJ1-2	NA	TGCAGCGTTGAGGACAGGGGAGGCTATGGCTACACCTTC	CSVEDRGGYGYTF
TRBV6-5	NA	11	TRBJ1-3	NA	TGTGCCAGCAGTTATTCAGACACCATATATTTT	CASSYSDTIYF
TRBV12-3/TRBV12-4	TRBD1	13	TRBJ1-4	NA	TGTGCCAGCAGCCAGACAGGGGTTGAAAAACTGTTTTTT	CASSQTGVEKLFF
TRBV12-3/TRBV12-4	NA	12	TRBJ1-1	NA	TGTGCCAGCAGTTCGGGGGGCCTTGAAGCTTTCTTT	CASSSGGLEAFF
TRBV9	NA	14	TRBJ1-2	NA	TGTGCCAGCAACATCGATGGAGCTAACTATGGCTACACCTTC	CASNIDGANYGYTF
TRBV28	NA	12	TRBJ2-4	NA	TGTGCCAGCAGTTTGAGGAAAAACATTCAGTACTTC	CASSLRKNIQYF
TRBV7-9	NA	14	TRBJ1-1	NA	TGTGCCAGCCGAGAGTGGACAGAATTAAGACAAGCTTTCTTT	CASREWTELRQAFF
TRBV6-5	TRBD1	14	TRBJ1-2	NA	TGTGCCAGCAGCCGGGACAGGGGCCCTAATGGCTACACCTTC	CASSRDRGPNGYTF
TRBV7-9	NA	18	TRBJ1-3	once	TGTGCCAGCAGCTTAGCCGGCAGACAGGTTAGCTCTGGAAACACCATATATTTT	CASSLAGRQVSSGNTIYF
TRBV23-1	TRBD1	19	TRBJ2-1	NA	TGCGCCAGCAGTCAACCTAGACAGGGTACACCAAGCTCCTACAATGAGCAGTTCTTC	CASSQPRQGTPSSYNEQFF
TRBV5-8	TRBD1	15	TRBJ1-5	NA	TGTGCCAGCAGCTCAGACAGGGGGCGCAATCAGCCCCAGCATTTT	CASSSDRGRNQPQHF
TRBV7-2	NA	13	TRBJ2-2	NA	TGTGCCAGCAGCTTCACGGGGGCCGGGGAGCTGTTTTTT	CASSFTGAGELFF
TRBV6-2/TRBV6-3	NA	16	TRBJ2-7	NA	TGTGCCAGCAGTTCCCGTGGCTTCAAACTAACCTACGAGCAGTACTTC	CASSSRGFKLTYEQYF
TRBV10-2	TRBD2	16	TRBJ2-1	NA	TGCGCCAGCAGTCTTACTAGCGGGAGTATTTACAATGAGCAGTTCTTC	CASSLTSGSIYNEQFF
TRBV14	NA	17	TRBJ1-2	NA	TGTGCCAGCAGCCAACACTCGGCAGTGGACAAAAACTATGGCTACACCTTC	CASSQHSAVDKNYGYTF
TRBV6-5	TRBD2	15	TRBJ2-3	NA	TGTGCCAGCAGTTCCTCGGGGGGGCCCCCAGATACGCAGTATTTT	CASSSSGGPPDTQYF
TRBV18	NA	15	TRBJ1-2	NA	TGTGCCAGCTCACCCGCCGCAGGTGGCTACTATGGCTACACCTTC	CASSPAAGGYYGYTF
TRBV24-1	NA	13	TRBJ2-2	NA	TGTGCCACCAGTGAACCAGGCCGCGGGGAGCTGTTTTTT	CATSEPGRGELFF
TRBV7-9	TRBD1	16	TRBJ1-6	NA	TGTGCCAGCAGTCTTGGACAGGGTTTTTATAATTCACCCCTCCACTTT	CASSLGQGFYNSPLHF
TRBV11-2	NA	15	TRBJ1-4	NA	TGTGCCAGCAGCCGCACAGGAAAAACTAATGAAAAACTGTTTTTT	CASSRTGKTNEKLFF
TRBV6-5	NA	14	TRBJ1-3	NA	TGTGCCAGCTGGGAGGTCCTCTCTGGAAACACCATATATTTT	CASWEVLSGNTIYF
TRBV7-8	NA	15	TRBJ1-5	NA	TGTGCCAGCAGCACTCCCGGGTTTAGCAATCAGCCCCAGCATTTT	CASSTPGFSNQPQHF
TRBV25-1	TRBD1	14	TRBJ1-2	once	TGTGCCAGCAGTGGGACAGGGGGCTTTGGTGGCTACACCTTC	CASSGTGGFGGYTF
TRBV6-4	NA	12	TRBJ1-5	NA	TGTGCCAACCAACAGGGCAATCAGCCCCAGCATTTT	CANQQGNQPQHF